These 14 T cell receptor beta chains share one sample of origin, sequenced in a study of shared clonotypes between healthy human individuals. Some clones are missing from TCRdb's copy, which holds only in-frame ones; the method was immunoSEQ multiplex PCR. The sample shows around 500,000 clones, more than 65% of them seen only once. Sequencing was done on a sample of PBMCs. The receptors here all came from a woman aged 40 to 55 in good health. Some clones in this sample may be carry-over from other donors' samples.

As for this clone: One base separates it from a far larger clone, so it is likely a read error. The V gene is TRBV6-5, the J gene TRBJ1-5; D is unresolved. The CDR3 extends over 14 amino acids. The germline V gene has CDR1 MNHEY and CDR2 SVGAGI. Trimming left V 6 bases short and J 5 bases short, with 14 bases between. DNA for the CDR3: TGTGCCAGCAGCCCCTCAAGTGGGTATCAGCCCCAGCATTTT. It encodes CASSPSSGYQPQHF.

The V gene is TRBV7-9, the J gene TRBJ1-3; 9 nucleotides align to TRBD1. In germline, CDR1 is SEHNR, CDR2 FQNEAQ (reference sequence). There are 16 residues in the CDR3. J lost 3 bases, V lost 7 bases, and 10 bases had no gene match. The CDR3 bases are TGTGCCAGCACCGAACCCGGGACAGGGTTTGGAAACACCATATATTTT. Translation: CASTEPGTGFGNTIYF.

V usage is TRBV15 and J usage is TRBJ2-2, with no clear D. Germline V gene sequence: CDR1 LNHNV, CDR2 YYDKDF (reference sequence). CDR3 length equals 16 residues. Trimming took off 0 bases at V and 4 bases at J, with 12 bases between the two ends. In DNA form, the CDR3 reads TGTGCCACCAGCAGAGATGAGCTAGTAGCCACCGGGGAGCTGTTTTTT. Its translation: CATSRDELVATGELFF.

The rearrangement links TRBV10-3 to TRBJ2-3, with 9 bases aligning to TRBD2. V trimming: 0 bases; J trimming: 1 base; junction bases outside the gene matches: 2. CDR1 is ENHRY and CDR2 is SYGVKD in the germline V gene. The CDR3 length is 16 residues. In DNA, the CDR3 is TGTGCCATCAGTGAGTCCGCTAGCGGGGGCACAGATACGCAGTATTTT. Translating it yields CAISESASGGTDTQYF.

The chain links TRBV5-1 to TRBJ2-7; maybe TRBD2 (6 bases). The germline V and J ends were trimmed by 1 base and 5 bases, with 13 bases remaining between them. Per germline, CDR1 SGHRS and CDR2 YFSETQ. This CDR3 has 14 amino acids. The CDR3 bases are TGCGCCAGCAGCTTGTCCGGGAGTCCCAACGAGCAGTACTTC. Translated, it gives CASSLSGSPNEQYF.

The chain recombines TRBV30 with TRBJ2-5, with D possibly TRBD1 on 5 matching bases. Trimming left V 5 bases short and J 5 bases short, with 12 bases between. The length of the CDR3 is 12 residues. Germline-derived CDR1 and CDR2 are GTSNPN and SVGIG (reference sequence). The CDR3 bases are TGTGCCTGGCAGGGTAGGTGGGAGACCCAGTACTTC. Amino acid sequence: CAWQGRWETQYF.

This chain uses TRBV7-9 with TRBJ2-7, with 7 bases aligning to TRBD1. The V and J ends lost 4 bases and 5 bases, in that order; junction bases with no gene match: 2. The CDR3 is 12 residues long. The germline CDR1 and CDR2 sequences are SEHNR and FQNEAQ (reference sequence). DNA of the CDR3: TGTGCCAGCAGCTCGGGACAGAACGAGCAGTACTTC. Protein: CASSSGQNEQYF.

Concerning this clone: This likely reflects a read error, since a far larger clone is one base away. Additional DNA sequences in this sample encode the identical CDR3. The chain joins TRBV5-4 to TRBJ1-2; possible D gene TRBD1, 6 bases. Trimming took 0 bases from V and 3 from J, leaving 12 bases between them. The CDR3 contains 15 residues. Germline values: CDR1 SGHNT, CDR2 YYREEE (reference sequence). The chain's CDR3 is CASSLARKGDYGYTF. The CDR3 coding sequence is TGTGCCAGCAGCTTGGCTCGGAAGGGGGACTATGGCTACACCTTC.

The chain has TRBV4-3 and TRBJ1-1; possibly TRBD1 for D (6 bases). In germline, CDR1 is LGHNA, CDR2 YSLEER. The CDR3 spans 15 residues. CDR3 bases: TGCGAGCCAGCCCTGGGTTACAGGGAGAACACTGAAGCTTTCTTT. Amino acid sequence: CEPALGYRENTEAFF.

As DNA, the CDR3 is TGTGCCAGCAGCTTCGAGGGACTAGCGGGAGACGAGCAGTACTTC. This gives the protein CASSFEGLAGDEQYF. The rearrangement links TRBV9 to TRBJ2-7; TRBD2 agrees at 14 bases. The CDR3 sequence is 15 residues long. Germline lookup yields CDR1 SGDLS and CDR2 YYNGEE. Trimming removed 4 bases from V and 5 bases from J; junction bases left unmatched: 5.

The chain carries TRBV7-8 and TRBJ2-3; D is unclear. The CDR3 extends over 15 amino acids. With 5 bases removed from V and 2 bases from J, the gap between germline ends came to 14 bases. Germline CDR1 and CDR2: SGHVS and FQNEAQ. The CDR3 DNA reads as TGTGCCAGCAGCCCAAATGCATTGGCCACAGATACGCAGTATTTT. It codes for CASSPNALATDTQYF.

The CDR3 sequence: CASSRTSDFSYEQYF. DNA for the CDR3: TGCGCCAGCAGCCGAACTAGCGACTTCTCCTACGAGCAGTACTTC. The chain employs TRBV4-3 and TRBJ2-7; 7 bases are a match to TRBD2. V shed 4 bases, J shed 0 bases, and the junction held 6 bases outside the gene matches. Germline CDR1 is LGHNA and CDR2 is YSLEER. The CDR3 is made up of 15 amino acids.

This chain connects TRBV6-1 to TRBJ2-1; 8 bases match TRBD1. The germline V gene encodes CDR1 MNHNS and CDR2 SASEGT. Germline trimming cut 0 bases from V and 4 bases from J; bases unmatched to any gene: 5. The CDR3 runs to 16 residues. The CDR3 nucleotides read TGTGCCAGCAGTGAAGCAGTAGGACAGGGATACAATGAGCAGTTCTTC. Translated: CASSEAVGQGYNEQFF.

The CDR3 DNA sequence: TGTGCCAGCAGCCGTACGACAGGGATCCCCTCCGGCTACACCTTC. This encodes CASSRTTGIPSGYTF. This sequence joins TRBV11-2 and TRBJ1-2; 7 bases match TRBD1. This CDR3 has 15 residues. The junction had 14 bases not matched to a gene; V was cut back by 5 bases and J by 8 bases. The germline gives CDR1 SGHAT, CDR2 FQNNGV.